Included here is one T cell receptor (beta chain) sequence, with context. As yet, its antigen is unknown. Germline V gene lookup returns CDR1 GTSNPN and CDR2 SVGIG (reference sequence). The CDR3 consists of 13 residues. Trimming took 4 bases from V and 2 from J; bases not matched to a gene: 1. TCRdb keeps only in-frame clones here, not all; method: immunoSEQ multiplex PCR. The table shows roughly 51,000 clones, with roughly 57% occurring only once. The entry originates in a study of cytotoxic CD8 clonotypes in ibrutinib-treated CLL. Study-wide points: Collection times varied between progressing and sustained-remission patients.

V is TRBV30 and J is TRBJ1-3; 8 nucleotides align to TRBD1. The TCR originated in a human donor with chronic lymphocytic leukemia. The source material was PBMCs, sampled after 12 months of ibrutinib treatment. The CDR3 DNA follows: TGTGCCTGGAAACAGGGGGCTGGAAACACCATATATTTT. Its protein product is CAWKQGAGNTIYF.